This TCR beta chain was captured in a study of blood T cell repertoires in COVID-19. Study at large: T cells, B-cell-depleted T cells, or PBMCs provided the cDNA or gDNA that served as material.

As handled by the study authors: Reference gene primer amplification in the assay estimated nucleated cell counts. Some clones are missing from TCRdb's copy, which holds only in-frame ones; the method was immunoSEQ multiplex PCR. V and J calls and clone size follow that table, whereas D and trimming were derived from the DNA. Here the sample spans approximately 180,000 clones, more than 75% being singletons. The CDR3 is 14 amino acids. The V end was cut by 4 bases, the J end by 0 bases, with 10 bases between. Germline CDR1 and CDR2: MNHEY and SVGAGI. The TCR sequence derives from a person between 70 and 80 years old with COVID-19, enrolled during active disease. Sequencing was carried out using peripheral blood. The chain employs TRBV6-5 and TRBJ2-7; D is perhaps TRBD1 (5 bases). The CDR3 DNA follows: TGTGCCAGCAGTTCTGGGGCTCCCTCCTACGAGCAGTACTTC. This sequence encodes CASSSGAPSYEQYF.